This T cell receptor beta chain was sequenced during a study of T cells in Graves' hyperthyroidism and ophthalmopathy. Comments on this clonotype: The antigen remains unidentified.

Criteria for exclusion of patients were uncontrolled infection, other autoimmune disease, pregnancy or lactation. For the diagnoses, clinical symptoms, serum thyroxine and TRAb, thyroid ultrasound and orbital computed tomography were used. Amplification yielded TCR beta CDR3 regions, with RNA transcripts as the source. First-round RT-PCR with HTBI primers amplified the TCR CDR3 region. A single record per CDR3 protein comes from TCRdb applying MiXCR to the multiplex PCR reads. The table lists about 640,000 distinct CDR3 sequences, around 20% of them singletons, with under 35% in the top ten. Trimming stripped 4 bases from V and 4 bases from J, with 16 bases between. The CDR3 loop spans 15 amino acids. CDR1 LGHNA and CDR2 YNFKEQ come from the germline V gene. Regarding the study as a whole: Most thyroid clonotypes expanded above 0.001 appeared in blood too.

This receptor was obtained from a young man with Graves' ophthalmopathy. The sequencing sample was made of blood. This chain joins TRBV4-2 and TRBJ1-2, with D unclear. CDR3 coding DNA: TGTGCCAGCAGCCGCTCCGAGCAGTCGGCCTATGGCTACACCTTC. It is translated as CASSRSEQSAYGYTF.